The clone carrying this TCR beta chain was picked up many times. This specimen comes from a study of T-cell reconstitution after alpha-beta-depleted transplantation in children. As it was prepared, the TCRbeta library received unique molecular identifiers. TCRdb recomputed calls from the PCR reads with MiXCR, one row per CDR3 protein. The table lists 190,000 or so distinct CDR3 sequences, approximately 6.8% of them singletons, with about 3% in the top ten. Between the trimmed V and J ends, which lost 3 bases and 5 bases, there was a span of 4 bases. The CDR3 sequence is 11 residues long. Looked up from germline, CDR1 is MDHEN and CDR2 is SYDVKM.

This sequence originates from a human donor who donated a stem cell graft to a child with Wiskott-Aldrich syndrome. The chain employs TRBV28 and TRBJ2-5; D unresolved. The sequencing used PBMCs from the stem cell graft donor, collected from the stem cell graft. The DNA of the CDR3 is TGTGCCAGCAGTTTGCGGGAGACCCAGTACTTC. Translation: CASSLRETQYF.